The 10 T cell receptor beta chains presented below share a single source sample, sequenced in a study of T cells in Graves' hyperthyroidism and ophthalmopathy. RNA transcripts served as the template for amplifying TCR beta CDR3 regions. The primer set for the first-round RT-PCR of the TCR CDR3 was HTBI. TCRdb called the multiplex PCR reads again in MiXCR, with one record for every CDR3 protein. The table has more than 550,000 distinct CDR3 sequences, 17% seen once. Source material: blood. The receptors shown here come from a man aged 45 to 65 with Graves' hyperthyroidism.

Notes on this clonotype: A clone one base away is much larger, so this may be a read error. The CDR3 region has the DNA TGTGCCAGCAGTTCCGGGGACAGCTCCTGCGAGCAGTACTTC. Translated, it gives CASSSGDSSCEQYF. The chain joins TRBV27 to TRBJ2-7; 7 bases are shared with TRBD1. The germline gives CDR1 MNHEY, CDR2 SMNVEV (reference sequence). The CDR3 is 14 amino acids.

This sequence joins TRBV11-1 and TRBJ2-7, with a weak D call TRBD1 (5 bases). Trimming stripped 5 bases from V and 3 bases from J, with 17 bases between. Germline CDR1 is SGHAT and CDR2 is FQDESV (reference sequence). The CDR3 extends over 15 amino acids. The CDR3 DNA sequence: TGTGCCAGCAGCCTCTCCAGGGTGTCAAGCTACGAGCAGTACTTC. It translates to CASSLSRVSSYEQYF.

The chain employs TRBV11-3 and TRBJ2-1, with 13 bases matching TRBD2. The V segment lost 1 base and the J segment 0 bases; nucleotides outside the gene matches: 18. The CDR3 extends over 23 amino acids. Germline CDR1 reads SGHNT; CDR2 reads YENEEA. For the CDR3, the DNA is TGTGCCAGCAGCTTAGGTTCCTTATGGGGGACTAGCGGGGAAAGTAGCTCCTACAATGAGCAGTTCTTC. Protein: CASSLGSLWGTSGESSSYNEQFF.

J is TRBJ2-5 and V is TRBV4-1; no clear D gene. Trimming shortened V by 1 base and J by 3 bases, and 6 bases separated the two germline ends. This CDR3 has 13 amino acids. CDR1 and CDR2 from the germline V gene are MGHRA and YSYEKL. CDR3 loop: CASSQVEEETQYF. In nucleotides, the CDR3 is TGCGCCAGCAGCCAAGTGGAAGAAGAGACCCAGTACTTC.

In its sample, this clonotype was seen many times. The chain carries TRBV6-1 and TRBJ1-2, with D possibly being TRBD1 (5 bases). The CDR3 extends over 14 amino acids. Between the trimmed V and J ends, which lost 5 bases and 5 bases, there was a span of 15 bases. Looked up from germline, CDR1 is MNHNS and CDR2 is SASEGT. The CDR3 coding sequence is TGTGCCAGCAGTAACGGGGGAACTCCTTATGGCTACACCTTC. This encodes CASSNGGTPYGYTF.

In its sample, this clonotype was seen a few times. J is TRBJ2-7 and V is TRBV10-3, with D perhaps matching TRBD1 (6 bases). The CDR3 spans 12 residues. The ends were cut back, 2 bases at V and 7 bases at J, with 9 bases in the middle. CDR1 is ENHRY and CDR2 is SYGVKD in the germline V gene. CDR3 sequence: CAISETGQEQYF. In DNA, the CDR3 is TGTGCCATCAGTGAGACAGGGCAGGAGCAGTACTTC.

DNA for the CDR3: TGTGCCAGCAGCTTAGCGTGGGGTAGCGACGAGCAGTACTTC. This sequence encodes CASSLAWGSDEQYF. The chain joins TRBV7-2 to TRBJ2-7, with a weak D call TRBD2 (5 bases). This CDR3 comprises 14 residues. Trimming took off 0 bases at V and 5 bases at J, with 11 bases between the two ends. The germline V gene encodes CDR1 SGHTA and CDR2 FQGNSA.

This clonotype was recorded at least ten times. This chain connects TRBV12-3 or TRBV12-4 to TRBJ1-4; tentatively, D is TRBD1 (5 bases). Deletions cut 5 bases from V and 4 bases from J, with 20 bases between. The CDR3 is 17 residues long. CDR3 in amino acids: CASSPTTGREDNEKLFF. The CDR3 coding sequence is TGTGCCAGCAGTCCGACCACAGGCCGGGAAGATAATGAAAAACTGTTTTTT.

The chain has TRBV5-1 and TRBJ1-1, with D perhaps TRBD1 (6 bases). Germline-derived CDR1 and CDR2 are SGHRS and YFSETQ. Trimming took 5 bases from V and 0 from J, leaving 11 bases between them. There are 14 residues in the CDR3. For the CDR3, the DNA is TGCGCCAGCAGAACAGGGAGTCTGAACACTGAAGCTTTCTTT. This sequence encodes CASRTGSLNTEAFF.

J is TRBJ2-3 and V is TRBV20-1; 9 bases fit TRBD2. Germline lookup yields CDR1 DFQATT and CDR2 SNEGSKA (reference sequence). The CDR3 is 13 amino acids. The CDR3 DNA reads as TGCAAAATAGCGGGAGTGAGCACAGATACGCAGTATTTT. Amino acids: CKIAGVSTDTQYF.